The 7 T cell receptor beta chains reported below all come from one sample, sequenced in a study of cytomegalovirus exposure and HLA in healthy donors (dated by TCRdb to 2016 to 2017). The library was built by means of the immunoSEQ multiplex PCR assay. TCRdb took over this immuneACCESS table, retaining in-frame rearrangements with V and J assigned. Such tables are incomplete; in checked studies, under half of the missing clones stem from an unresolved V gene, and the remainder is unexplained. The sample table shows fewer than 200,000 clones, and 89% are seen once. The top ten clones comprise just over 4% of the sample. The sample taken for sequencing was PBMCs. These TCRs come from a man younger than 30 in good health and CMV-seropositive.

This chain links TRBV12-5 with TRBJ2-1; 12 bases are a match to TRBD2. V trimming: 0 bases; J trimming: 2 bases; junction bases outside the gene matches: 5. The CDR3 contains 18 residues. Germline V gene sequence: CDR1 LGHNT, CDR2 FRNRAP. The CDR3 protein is CASGLVSSGRAPYNEQFF. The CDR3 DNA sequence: TGTGCTAGTGGTTTGGTGTCTAGCGGGAGGGCCCCCTACAATGAGCAGTTCTTC. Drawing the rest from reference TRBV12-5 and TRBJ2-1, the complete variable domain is DARVTQTPRHKVTEMGQEVTMRCQPILGHNTVFWYRQTMMQGLELLAYFRNRAPLDDSGMPKDRFSAEMPDATLATLKIQPSEPRDSAVYFCASGLVSSGRAPYNEQFFGPGTRLTVL.

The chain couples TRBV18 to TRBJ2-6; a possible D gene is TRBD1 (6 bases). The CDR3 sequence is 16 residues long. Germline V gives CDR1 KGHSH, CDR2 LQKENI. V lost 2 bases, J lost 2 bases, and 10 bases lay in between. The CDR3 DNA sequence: TGTGCCAGCTCACCAATAACAGGGACTGGGGCCAACGTCCTGACTTTC. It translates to CASSPITGTGANVLTF.

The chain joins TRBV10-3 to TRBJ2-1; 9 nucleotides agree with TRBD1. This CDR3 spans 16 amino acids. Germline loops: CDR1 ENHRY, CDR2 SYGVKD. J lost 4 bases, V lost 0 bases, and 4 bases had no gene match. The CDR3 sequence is CAISESGQGSYNEQFF. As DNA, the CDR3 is TGTGCCATCAGTGAGTCTGGACAGGGGTCATACAATGAGCAGTTCTTC.

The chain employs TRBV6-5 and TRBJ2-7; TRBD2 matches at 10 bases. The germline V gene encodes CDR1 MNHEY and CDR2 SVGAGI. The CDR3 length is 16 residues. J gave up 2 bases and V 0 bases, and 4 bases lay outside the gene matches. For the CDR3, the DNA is TGTGCCAGCAGTTACTCCCTAGCGGGAGCGACCTACGAGCAGTACTTC. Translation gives CASSYSLAGATYEQYF.

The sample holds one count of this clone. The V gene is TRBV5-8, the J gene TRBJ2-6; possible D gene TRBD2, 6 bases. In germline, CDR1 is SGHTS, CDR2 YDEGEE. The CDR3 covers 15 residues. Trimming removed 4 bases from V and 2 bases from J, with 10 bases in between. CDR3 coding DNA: TGTGCCAGCAGCCCCTGGGGGGCTGGGGCCAACGTCCTGACTTTC. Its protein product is CASSPWGAGANVLTF.

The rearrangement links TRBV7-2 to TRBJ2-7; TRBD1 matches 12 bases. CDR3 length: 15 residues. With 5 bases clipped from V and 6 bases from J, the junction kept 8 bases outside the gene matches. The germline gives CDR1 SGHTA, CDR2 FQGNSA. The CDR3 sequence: CASSPWDRGRFEQYF. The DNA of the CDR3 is TGTGCCAGCAGCCCCTGGGACAGGGGGCGTTTCGAGCAGTACTTC.

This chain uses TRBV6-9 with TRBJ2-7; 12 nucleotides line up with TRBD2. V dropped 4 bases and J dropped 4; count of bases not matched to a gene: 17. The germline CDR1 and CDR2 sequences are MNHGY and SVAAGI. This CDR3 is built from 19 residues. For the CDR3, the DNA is TGTGCCAGCAGTTTCTCGACTAGCGGGAGAGGGGGTGGTAGGTACGAGCAGTACTTC. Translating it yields CASSFSTSGRGGGRYEQYF.